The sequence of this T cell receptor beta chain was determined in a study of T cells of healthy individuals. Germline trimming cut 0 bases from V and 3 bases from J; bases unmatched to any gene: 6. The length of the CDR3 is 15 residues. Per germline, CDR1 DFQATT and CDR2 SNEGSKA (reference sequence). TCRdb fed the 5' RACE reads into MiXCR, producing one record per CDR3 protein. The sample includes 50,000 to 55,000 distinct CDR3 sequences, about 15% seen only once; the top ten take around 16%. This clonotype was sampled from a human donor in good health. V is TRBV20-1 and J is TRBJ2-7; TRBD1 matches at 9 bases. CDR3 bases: TGCAGTGCTAGAGATCGGACAGGGGCGAACTACGAGCAGTACTTC. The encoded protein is CSARDRTGANYEQYF.